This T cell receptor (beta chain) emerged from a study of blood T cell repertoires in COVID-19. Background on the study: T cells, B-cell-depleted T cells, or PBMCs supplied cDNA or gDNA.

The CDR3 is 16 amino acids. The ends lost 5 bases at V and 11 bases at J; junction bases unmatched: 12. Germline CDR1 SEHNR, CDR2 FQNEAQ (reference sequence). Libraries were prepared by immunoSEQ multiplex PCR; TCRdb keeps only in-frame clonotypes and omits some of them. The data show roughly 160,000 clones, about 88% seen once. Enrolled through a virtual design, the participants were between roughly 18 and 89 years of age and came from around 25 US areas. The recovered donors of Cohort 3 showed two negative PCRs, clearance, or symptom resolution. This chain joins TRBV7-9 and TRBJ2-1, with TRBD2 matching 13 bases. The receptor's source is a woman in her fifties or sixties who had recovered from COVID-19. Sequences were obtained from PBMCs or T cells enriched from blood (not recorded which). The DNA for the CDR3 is TGTGCCAGCAGCCCAGGACTAGCGGGAGCGGAGGATCAGCAGTTCTTC. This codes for CASSPGLAGAEDQQFF.